Listed here are 19 T cell receptor beta chains from one sample, sequenced in a study of vaccination and CD4 T cells after COVID-19. Treatment here: roughly 11-day PBMC culture with coronavirus spike peptide pools or control peptides (ViraFEST assay). CD4+ T cells of the unexposed donor were collected before the COVID-19 pandemic (2011-2018). These receptors' targets are unknown. Sequence data for DNA of cultured CD4+ T cells were generated by the Oncomine TCR Beta short-read assay. Researchers extracted genomic DNA from CD4+ T cells that had been cultured. TCRdb re-derived calls from the PCR reads in MiXCR, one entry per CDR3 protein. Of 7,500 to 10,000 distinct CDR3 sequences listed, roughly a third are singletons. Sequencing was performed on CD4+ T cells from blood, cultured in vitro. These receptors were obtained from a human donor in good health.

The CDR3 DNA follows: TGTGCCAGCAGTTTATACGCGGCAGGCCCACAGGCACCCTTCAATGAGCAGTTCTTC. Encoded protein: CASSLYAAGPQAPFNEQFF. The chain couples TRBV27 to TRBJ2-1, with D possibly matching TRBD1 (5 bases). Germline CDR1 and CDR2: MNHEY and SMNVEV (reference sequence). The CDR3 runs to 19 residues. Between the trimmed V and J ends, which lost 1 base and 6 bases, there was a span of 25 bases.

The chain employs TRBV20-1 and TRBJ2-7; D unresolved. V was clipped by 0 bases and J by 0 bases, with 12 bases between them. The CDR3 has 15 amino acids. CDR1 DFQATT and CDR2 SNEGSKA come from the germline V gene (reference sequence). The CDR3 spells CSARDWATSSYEQYF. CDR3 DNA: TGCAGTGCTAGAGACTGGGCGACGAGCTCCTACGAGCAGTACTTC.

This chain connects TRBV4-2 to TRBJ2-1, with 15 bases matching TRBD2. Losses at the gene ends were 3 bases for V and 7 bases for J; bases not matched to a gene: 10. The length of the CDR3 is 18 residues. CDR1 is LGHNA and CDR2 is YNFKEQ in the germline V gene. CDR3 amino acids: CASSQGLAGGGWGNEQFF. In nucleotides, the CDR3 is TGTGCCAGCAGCCAGGGACTAGCGGGAGGAGGGTGGGGGAATGAGCAGTTCTTC.

This rearrangement joins TRBV5-1 to TRBJ2-1; D may be TRBD1 or TRBD2 (9 bases each). Trimming took off 4 bases at V and 1 base at J, with 15 bases between the two ends. CDR3 length: 16 residues. CDR1 is SGHRS, CDR2 YFSETQ, per germline. CDR3 loop: CASSPSGTGSYNEQFF. The CDR3 nucleotides read TGCGCCAGCAGCCCTAGCGGGACAGGGTCCTACAATGAGCAGTTCTTC.

This clonotype was counted between two and nine times. The V gene is TRBV20-1, the J gene TRBJ1-5; D unresolved. This CDR3 region has 13 residues. Trimming stripped 0 bases from V and 3 bases from J, with 6 bases between. The germline gives CDR1 DFQATT, CDR2 SNEGSKA (reference sequence). CDR3 in DNA: TGCAGTGCTAGAGACGGGTACAATCAGCCCCAGCATTTT. Amino acids: CSARDGYNQPQHF.

This clonotype occurred a few times. This sequence joins TRBV6-2 or TRBV6-3 and TRBJ2-1, with D possibly being TRBD2 (5 bases). The CDR3 totals 15 residues. The germline V gene encodes CDR1 MNHEY and CDR2 SVGEGT. Trimming took off 8 bases at V and 0 bases at J, with 14 bases between the two ends. The CDR3 DNA follows: TGTGCCAGCGCGGGCCCGGGCCACTCCTACAATGAGCAGTTCTTC. Its protein product is CASAGPGHSYNEQFF.

CDR3 in DNA: TGTGCCTGGAGTTTGTTCGCGCCGTATGGCTACACCTTC. Its protein is CAWSLFAPYGYTF. The chain links TRBV30 to TRBJ1-2; D unclear. The CDR3 consists of 13 residues. Germline-derived CDR1 and CDR2 are GTSNPN and SVGIG (reference sequence). The ends were cut back, 2 bases at V and 5 bases at J, with 12 bases in the middle.

The chain links TRBV4-3 to TRBJ2-7, with 8 bases lining up with TRBD2. J lost 2 bases, V lost 1 base, and 7 bases had no gene match. From germline, CDR1 is LGHNA and CDR2 YSLEER. The CDR3 sequence is 16 residues long. In DNA, the CDR3 is TGCGCCAGCAGCCAAGGGGCGGCGGGAGGTACCTACGAGCAGTACTTC. Its protein is CASSQGAAGGTYEQYF.

This clonotype came up a few times. The rearrangement uses TRBV20-1 and TRBJ1-2; D remains unclear. The CDR3 loop spans 15 amino acids. Looked up from germline, CDR1 is DFQATT and CDR2 is SNEGSKA (reference sequence). Trimming took 6 bases from V and 4 from J, leaving 21 bases between them. CDR3 loop: CSASPVMRTTYGYTF. DNA for the CDR3: TGCAGTGCCTCGCCGGTGATGCGAACCACCTATGGCTACACCTTC.

The chain is built from TRBV7-2 and TRBJ2-1; 8 bases are a match to TRBD1. CDR3 length equals 14 residues. Trimming at V came to 5 bases and at J to 9 bases, leaving 9 bases not matched to a gene. In germline, CDR1 is SGHTA, CDR2 FQGNSA. The CDR3 here is CASSRDRSTGEQFF. The CDR3, as DNA: TGTGCCAGCAGCAGGGACAGGTCTACAGGTGAGCAGTTCTTC.

Only one count was recorded for this clonotype. The chain carries TRBV12-3 or TRBV12-4 and TRBJ2-7; perhaps TRBD2 as D (5 bases). The V and J ends lost 3 bases and 1 base respectively, with 7 bases between them. The CDR3 has 13 amino acids. CDR3 nucleotide sequence: TGTGCCAGCAGTTTCTCGGGGTCCTACGAGCAGTACTTC. Its translation is CASSFSGSYEQYF.

This chain connects TRBV19 to TRBJ1-1, with D maybe TRBD1 (5 bases). V was pared by 8 bases and J by 3 bases, with 16 bases between. CDR1 is LNHDA and CDR2 is SQIVND in the germline V gene (reference sequence). This CDR3 is 14 amino acids long. CDR3 nucleotides: TGTGCCAGTCGGGACGGGAGGACTGACACTGAAGCTTTCTTT. Translation gives CASRDGRTDTEAFF.

V is TRBV6-1 and J is TRBJ2-3; D is undetermined. Germline V lookup: CDR1 MNHNS, CDR2 SASEGT. Trimming removed 6 bases at V and 0 bases at J, with 4 bases between. CDR3 size: 12 residues. The DNA of the CDR3 is TGTGCCAGCAGCCCCAGCACAGATACGCAGTATTTT. Translation: CASSPSTDTQYF.

Concerning this clonotype: A much larger clone lies a single base off, so this may be a read error. The J gene is TRBJ2-5, the V gene TRBV15; D possibly corresponds to TRBD2 (5 bases). Germline V gene data show CDR1 as LNHNV and CDR2 as YYDKDF (reference sequence). Deletions cut 5 bases from V and 5 bases from J, with 9 bases between. CDR3 length equals 12 residues. In DNA form, the CDR3 reads TGTGCCACCAGCCGGAGGCAGGAGACCCAGTACTTC. Translating gives CATSRRQETQYF.

This clonotype has just a few counts. The V and J genes are TRBV2 and TRBJ1-1; weak D call: TRBD1 (5 bases). Germline CDR1 and CDR2: SNHLY and FYNNEI. The CDR3 runs 16 residues. The ends were cut back, 6 bases at V and 2 bases at J, with 19 bases in the middle. CDR3 bases: TGTGCCAGCAGAGAGCAGGGTTTCGGTACCAACACTGAAGCTTTCTTT. Translation gives CASREQGFGTNTEAFF.

The chain couples TRBV15 to TRBJ1-3; D possibly corresponds to TRBD1 (6 bases). CDR1 is LNHNV and CDR2 is YYDKDF in the germline V gene (reference sequence). Trimming cost V 2 bases and J 4 bases, with 27 bases left between them. The CDR3 runs to 20 residues. In DNA, the CDR3 is TGTGCCACCAGCAGAACCCTTGCATTTCGTACAGGGACTTCCGGAAACACCATATATTTT. It yields the protein CATSRTLAFRTGTSGNTIYF.

The chain employs TRBV7-6 and TRBJ2-7; D uncertain. The CDR3 loop spans 16 amino acids. V shed 5 bases and J shed 3 bases, with 20 bases lying between them. CDR1 and CDR2 (germline): SGHVS, FNYEAQ. CDR3 region: CASSPTFGEQDYEQYF. The DNA of the CDR3 is TGTGCCAGCAGCCCAACGTTCGGTGAGCAGGACTACGAGCAGTACTTC.

The table lists this clonotype with a few counts. The chain joins TRBV6-5 to TRBJ2-7; unclear D gene. The CDR3 length is 14 residues. Germline V gives CDR1 MNHEY, CDR2 SVGAGI. V lost 0 bases, J lost 2 bases, and 8 bases lay in between. The CDR3 DNA sequence: TGTGCCAGCAGTTACTCGGGCAGACCCTACGAGCAGTACTTC. Protein product: CASSYSGRPYEQYF.

This clonotype has just a few counts. The DNA of the CDR3 is TGTGCCACCAGTGATCCCTCCGGGTCGAACACTGAAGCTTTCTTT. Translating gives CATSDPSGSNTEAFF. The chain has TRBV24-1 and TRBJ1-1; unclear D gene. V lost 3 bases, J lost 1 base, and 11 bases lay in between. Germline lookup yields CDR1 KGHDR and CDR2 SFDVKD. The CDR3 is 15 residues long.